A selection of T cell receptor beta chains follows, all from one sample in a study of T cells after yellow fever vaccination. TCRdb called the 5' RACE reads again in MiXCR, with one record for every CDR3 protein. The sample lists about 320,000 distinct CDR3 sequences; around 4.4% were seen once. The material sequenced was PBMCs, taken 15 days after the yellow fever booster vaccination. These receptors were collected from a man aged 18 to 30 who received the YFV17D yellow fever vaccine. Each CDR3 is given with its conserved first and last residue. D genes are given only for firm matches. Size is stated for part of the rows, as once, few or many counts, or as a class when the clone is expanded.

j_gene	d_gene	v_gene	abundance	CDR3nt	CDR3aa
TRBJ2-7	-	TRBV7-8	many	TGTGCCAGCAGCTCAAGGGACGCGCAGTACTTC	CASSSRDAQYF
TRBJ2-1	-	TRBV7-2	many	TGTGCCAGCAGCTTCGATAGGGCGGGTCTGAATGAGCAGTTCTTC	CASSFDRAGLNEQFF
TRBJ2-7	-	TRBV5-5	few	TGTGCCAGCAGCTTGGACACGCGGAGGGCGACCTACGAGCAGTACTTC	CASSLDTRRATYEQYF
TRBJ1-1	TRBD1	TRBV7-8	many	TGTGCCAGCAGCTTCCCGTCCCGGGACAGGGGTTGGAACACTGAAGCTTTCTTT	CASSFPSRDRGWNTEAFF
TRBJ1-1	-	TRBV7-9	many	TGTGCCAGCAGCTTAGTTGCCCTAATCTCCACAGGGATAGGAACTGAAGCTTTCTTT	CASSLVALISTGIGTEAFF
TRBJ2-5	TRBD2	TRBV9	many	TGTGCCAGCAGCGTCAGCGGGGCGTTCCAAGAGACCCAGTACTTC	CASSVSGAFQETQYF
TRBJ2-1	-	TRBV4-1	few	TGCGCCAGCAGCCAAGCTAGCCCGTACAATGAGCAGTTCTTC	CASSQASPYNEQFF
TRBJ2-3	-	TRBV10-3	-	TGTGCCACCTTGGGACTGGCTAGCACAGATACGCAGTATTTT	CATLGLASTDTQYF
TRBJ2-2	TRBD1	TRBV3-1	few	TGTGCCAGCAGCCTGCGCGGGACAGGCCCCACCGGGGAGCTGTTTTTT	CASSLRGTGPTGELFF
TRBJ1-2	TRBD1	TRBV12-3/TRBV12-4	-	TGTGCCAGCAGTTTGGAGACAGGGTTCGGCTACACCTTC	CASSLETGFGYTF
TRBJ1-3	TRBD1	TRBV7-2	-	TGTGCCAGCAGGACACAGGGGTGGGACACCATATATTTT	CASRTQGWDTIYF
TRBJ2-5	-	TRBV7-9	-	TGTGCCAGCAGCTTAGGTAGCGGGACAGACTTCCAAGAGACCCAGTACTTC	CASSLGSGTDFQETQYF
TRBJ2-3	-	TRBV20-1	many	TGCAGTGCTAGAGATCCTGGCAGCACAGATACGCAGTATTTT	CSARDPGSTDTQYF
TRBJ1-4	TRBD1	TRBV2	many	TGTGCCAGCGGACGACAGGGTCGCGTTGAAAAACTGTTTTTT	CASGRQGRVEKLFF
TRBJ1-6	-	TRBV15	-	TGTGCCACCCGAGGTGGGGGGAGTGGGAATTCACCCCTCCACTTT	CATRGGGSGNSPLHF
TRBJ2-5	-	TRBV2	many	TGTGCCAGCAGTCCTAAACCCTGGGACAAACAAGAGACCCAGTACTTC	CASSPKPWDKQETQYF
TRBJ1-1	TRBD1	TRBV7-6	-	TGTGCCAGCAGCACCGCAGGGGGCGGGACTGAAGCTTTCTTT	CASSTAGGGTEAFF
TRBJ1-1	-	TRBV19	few	TGTGCCAGTAGTAGGCACGCGCGCGGAACAAGGGGGATAACCACTGAAGCTTTCTTT	CASSRHARGTRGITTEAFF
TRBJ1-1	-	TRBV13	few	TGTGCCAGCAGCGGTTTCTCGAACACTGAAGCTTTCTTT	CASSGFSNTEAFF